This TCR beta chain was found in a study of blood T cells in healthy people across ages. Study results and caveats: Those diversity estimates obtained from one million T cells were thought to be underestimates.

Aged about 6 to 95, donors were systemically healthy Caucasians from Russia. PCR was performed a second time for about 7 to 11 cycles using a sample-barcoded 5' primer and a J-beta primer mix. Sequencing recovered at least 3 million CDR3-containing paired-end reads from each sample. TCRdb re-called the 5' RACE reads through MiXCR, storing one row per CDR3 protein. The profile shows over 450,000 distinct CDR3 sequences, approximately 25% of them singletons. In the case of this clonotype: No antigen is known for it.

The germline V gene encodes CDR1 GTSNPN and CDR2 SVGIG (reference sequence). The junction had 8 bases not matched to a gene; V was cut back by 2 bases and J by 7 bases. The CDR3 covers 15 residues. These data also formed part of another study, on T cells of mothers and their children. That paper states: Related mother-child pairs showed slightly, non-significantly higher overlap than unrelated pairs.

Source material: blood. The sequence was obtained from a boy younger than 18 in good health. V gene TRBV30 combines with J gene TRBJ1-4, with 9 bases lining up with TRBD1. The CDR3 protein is CAWSSSGTGLEKLFF. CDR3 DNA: TGTGCCTGGAGTTCCTCCGGGACAGGGCTTGAAAAACTGTTTTTT.